Below, 27 T cell receptor beta chains from the same sample are listed, as sequenced in a study of vaccination and CD4 T cells after COVID-19. Sequenced with the Oncomine TCR Beta short-read assay was DNA taken from cultured CD4+ T cells. TCRdb called the PCR reads again in MiXCR, with one record for every CDR3 protein. The data show about 15,000 distinct CDR3 sequences, less than 25% seen once. Noted treatment: approximately 9-day PBMC culture with coronavirus spike peptide pools or control peptides (ViraFEST assay). Antigens of these TCRs are unknown. This specimen was CD4+ T cells from blood, cultured in vitro, taken before SARS-CoV-2 vaccination. These receptors all come from a human donor who received a COVID-19 vaccine.

This sequence joins TRBV5-1 and TRBJ1-5; 9 positions agree with TRBD1. With 0 bases clipped from V and 4 bases from J, the junction kept 2 bases outside the gene matches. CDR1 SGHRS and CDR2 YFSETQ come from the germline V gene. CDR3 length: 15 amino acids. The CDR3 is CASSLDRGRNQPQHF. The CDR3 region has the DNA TGCGCCAGCAGCTTGGACAGGGGGCGAAATCAGCCCCAGCATTTT.

This chain uses TRBV19 with TRBJ2-6; 10 positions agree with TRBD1. The CDR3 covers 19 residues. CDR1 LNHDA and CDR2 SQIVND come from the germline V gene (reference sequence). V lost 3 bases, J lost 1 base, and 9 bases stayed unmatched. DNA of the CDR3: TGTGCCAGTAGTATTTTCGGGACAGGGGATTCGTCTGGGGCCAACGTCCTGACTTTC. It encodes CASSIFGTGDSSGANVLTF.

This clonotype is medium-sized within its sample. The chain has TRBV20-1 and TRBJ2-3; no clear D. The germline gives CDR1 DFQATT, CDR2 SNEGSKA (reference sequence). CDR3 size: 14 residues. Trimming took off 2 bases at V and 0 bases at J, with 9 bases between the two ends. In DNA form, the CDR3 reads TGCAGTGCTAGACCCGCTTCTAGCACAGATACGCAGTATTTT. This translates into CSARPASSTDTQYF.

This clonotype has a handful of counts. V and J are TRBV19 and TRBJ1-1; TRBD1 matches at 9 bases. Germline loops: CDR1 LNHDA, CDR2 SQIVND (reference sequence). Trimming at V came to 5 bases and at J to 7 bases, leaving 8 bases not matched to a gene. This CDR3 spans 14 amino acids. The CDR3: CASSPDRGSGEAFF. For the CDR3, the DNA is TGTGCCAGTAGTCCCGACAGGGGGTCTGGTGAAGCTTTCTTT.

In its sample, this clonotype was seen a few times. This chain's CDR3 is CASSLYGELFF. CDR3 nucleotides: TGTGCCAGCAGTTTATACGGGGAGCTGTTTTTT. The rearrangement joins TRBV27 to TRBJ2-2; D is uncertain. Germline V CDR1 and CDR2: MNHEY, SMNVEV (reference sequence). The V gene lost 1 base and the J gene lost 7 bases, with 1 base spanning the gap. The CDR3 is made up of 11 amino acids.

V is TRBV5-4 and J is TRBJ2-5; D possibly corresponds to TRBD1 (6 bases). Germline values: CDR1 SGHNT, CDR2 YYREEE (reference sequence). Trimming removed 4 bases at V and 2 bases at J, with 12 bases between. The CDR3 totals 14 residues. CDR3 DNA: TGTGCCAGCAGCGGGGGCCGCGATCAAGAGACCCAGTACTTC. It translates to CASSGGRDQETQYF.

This clonotype has a handful of counts. This chain uses TRBV2 with TRBJ1-1; D perhaps matches TRBD1 (6 bases). Trimming shortened V by 0 bases and J by 8 bases, and 13 bases separated the two germline ends. Germline V lookup: CDR1 SNHLY, CDR2 FYNNEI. This CDR3 spans 14 amino acids. DNA of the CDR3: TGTGCCAGCAGTGAAGCGGCGGGGGGCAGAGAAGCTTTCTTT. This encodes CASSEAAGGREAFF. Filled out from reference TRBV2 and TRBJ1-1, the complete variable domain reads EPEVTQTPSHQVTQMGQEVILRCVPISNHLYFYWYRQILGQKVEFLVSFYNNEISEKSEIFDDQFSVERPDGSNFTLKIRSTKLEDSAMYFCASSEAAGGREAFFGQGTRLTVV.

The chain recombines TRBV5-1 with TRBJ1-1; D is possibly TRBD1 (5 bases). The CDR3 has 15 amino acids. Germline V gives CDR1 SGHRS, CDR2 YFSETQ. Trimming left V 4 bases short and J 4 bases short, with 17 bases between. The CDR3 DNA reads TGCGCCAGCAGCCCCTCGGGGGGAAGAAGCACTGAAGCTTTCTTT. Protein: CASSPSGGRSTEAFF.

This clonotype was counted a few times. The genes are TRBV6-1 and TRBJ2-7; 7 nucleotides line up with TRBD1. Trimming removed 6 bases from V and 2 bases from J; junction bases left unmatched: 7. There are 14 residues in the CDR3. Germline V lookup: CDR1 MNHNS, CDR2 SASEGT. The CDR3 nucleotides are TGTGCCAGCAGACTTGACAGGGCGACCTACGAGCAGTACTTC. The encoded protein is CASRLDRATYEQYF.

The sample holds a few counts of this clonotype. This chain uses TRBV20-1 with TRBJ1-1; weak D call: TRBD1 (5 bases). The CDR3 has 13 amino acids. Per germline, CDR1 DFQATT and CDR2 SNEGSKA (reference sequence). Trimming removed 6 bases from V and 0 bases from J, with 11 bases in between. The CDR3: CSARGHLNTEAFF. In DNA, the CDR3 is TGCAGTGCCCGTGGACACCTGAACACTGAAGCTTTCTTT.

The J gene is TRBJ1-1, the V gene TRBV19; D is uncertain. The CDR3 extends over 14 amino acids. The germline V gene has CDR1 LNHDA and CDR2 SQIVND (reference sequence). V was clipped by 1 base and J by 3 bases, with 9 bases between them. In DNA form, the CDR3 reads TGTGCCAGTAGTATAGGCATACGCGACACTGAAGCTTTCTTT. Its protein product is CASSIGIRDTEAFF.

The rearrangement links TRBV12-3 or TRBV12-4 to TRBJ2-1; perhaps TRBD2 as D (5 bases). The CDR3 is made up of 16 amino acids. V was cut by 5 bases and J by 0 bases, with 14 bases left in between. The CDR3 loop reads CASSLRRTGSYNEQFF. In DNA, the CDR3 is TGTGCCAGCAGTCTGAGGAGGACCGGCTCCTACAATGAGCAGTTCTTC.

This chain uses TRBV5-6 with TRBJ2-2; D remains unclear. The CDR3 covers 15 residues. Germline V lookup: CDR1 SGHDT, CDR2 YYEEEE. Trimming left V 0 bases short and J 7 bases short, with 13 bases between. The CDR3: CASSLGLESGGELFF. As DNA, the CDR3 is TGTGCCAGCAGCTTGGGGCTCGAGAGTGGCGGGGAGCTGTTTTTT.

The V gene is TRBV5-4, the J gene TRBJ2-3; 14 nucleotides match TRBD2. CDR3 length: 19 residues. The germline CDR1 and CDR2 sequences are SGHNT and YYREEE (reference sequence). V gave up 4 bases and J gave up 3 bases; unmatched junction bases: 13. Here the CDR3 DNA reads TGTGCCAGCAGCATGGGTCGACTAGCGGGGGGGCCGGGAACAGATACGCAGTATTTT. Translated, it gives CASSMGRLAGGPGTDTQYF. The full variable domain, in which reference TRBV5-4 and TRBJ2-3 provide the parts outside the CDR3, is ETGVTQSPTHLIKTRGQQVTLRCSSQSGHNTVSWYQQALGQGPQFIFQYYREEENGRGNFPPRFSGLQFPNYSSELNVNALELDDSALYLCASSMGRLAGGPGTDTQYFGPGTRLTVL.

This clonotype was seen more than once but under ten times. The chain uses TRBV19 and TRBJ1-1; no firm D call. Trimming left V 3 bases short and J 5 bases short, with 7 bases between. The CDR3 covers 12 residues. Germline assignment: CDR1 LNHDA and CDR2 SQIVND (reference sequence). The chain's CDR3 is CASSIWGTEAFF. CDR3 nucleotide sequence: TGTGCCAGTAGTATCTGGGGAACTGAAGCTTTCTTT.

V is TRBV18 and J is TRBJ2-1; D possibly corresponds to TRBD1 (6 bases). Trimming removed 4 bases at V and 1 base at J, with 14 bases between. The CDR3 is 16 amino acids. Germline CDR1 is KGHSH and CDR2 is LQKENI. The CDR3 is CASSLSTGKSYNEQFF. DNA for the CDR3: TGTGCCAGCTCACTCTCGACAGGTAAATCCTACAATGAGCAGTTCTTC.

V gene TRBV18 combines with J gene TRBJ1-5; TRBD1 is a possible D gene (5 bases). The CDR3 length is 14 residues. The ends were cut back, 4 bases at V and 3 bases at J, with 10 bases in the middle. CDR1 is KGHSH, CDR2 LQKENI, per germline. CDR3 sequence reads: CASSHRDLNQPQHF. The CDR3 DNA sequence: TGTGCCAGCTCACACCGGGACCTCAATCAGCCCCAGCATTTT.

The CDR3 loop reads CSARLAGDQETQYF. CDR3 nucleotide sequence: TGCAGTGCTAGATTAGCGGGGGACCAAGAGACCCAGTACTTC. The chain recombines TRBV20-1 with TRBJ2-5; 9 bases map to TRBD2. Looked up from germline, CDR1 is DFQATT and CDR2 is SNEGSKA (reference sequence). Unmatched junction bases numbered 1, after V lost 2 bases and J lost 0 bases. The CDR3 covers 14 residues.

This clonotype was seen a handful of times. The chain recombines TRBV20-1 with TRBJ2-2; D gene ambiguous. The ends were cut back, 3 bases at V and 4 bases at J, with 9 bases in the middle. Germline lookup yields CDR1 DFQATT and CDR2 SNEGSKA (reference sequence). The CDR3 length is 13 residues. In DNA form, the CDR3 reads TGCAGTGCTAGTTTTAGTGGCACCGGGGAGCTGTTTTTT. This sequence encodes CSASFSGTGELFF.

The V call is TRBV25-1, the J call TRBJ1-3; the match to TRBD1 covers 7 bases. The CDR3 contains 15 residues. The junction had 4 bases not matched to a gene; V was cut back by 5 bases and J by 0 bases. Germline lookup yields CDR1 MGHDK and CDR2 SYGVNS. CDR3 sequence: CASSRQGVSGNTIYF. The CDR3 DNA sequence: TGTGCCAGCAGTCGACAGGGAGTCTCTGGAAACACCATATATTTT.

The chain recombines TRBV6-1 with TRBJ2-7; perhaps TRBD2 as D (7 bases). Per germline, CDR1 MNHNS and CDR2 SASEGT. The V and J ends lost 4 bases and 0 bases respectively, with 13 bases between them. This CDR3 has 15 residues. The CDR3 DNA reads as TGTGCCAGCAGTGCCGAGGGGGGGACCTCCTACGAGCAGTACTTC. Encoded protein: CASSAEGGTSYEQYF.

This clonotype was seen a handful of times. The V call is TRBV6-1, the J call TRBJ1-4, with a possible D match to TRBD1 (6 bases). The length of the CDR3 is 16 residues. V was clipped by 8 bases and J by 5 bases, with 21 bases between them. The germline gives CDR1 MNHNS, CDR2 SASEGT. The CDR3 nucleotides are TGTGCCAGCGGATCGCACGATACAGGGACGAATGAAAAACTGTTTTTT. It specifies CASGSHDTGTNEKLFF.

This rearrangement joins TRBV6-1 to TRBJ1-5; D call uncertain. Germline CDR1 is MNHNS and CDR2 is SASEGT. With 6 bases removed from V and 5 bases from J, the gap between germline ends came to 11 bases. The CDR3 is 13 amino acids. The CDR3 reads CASSPLEYQPQHF. DNA for the CDR3: TGTGCCAGCAGCCCCCTGGAGTATCAGCCCCAGCATTTT.

V usage is TRBV7-9 and J usage is TRBJ2-7; either TRBD1 or TRBD2 may fit D (5 bases each). V was shortened by 6 bases and J by 8 bases, with 20 bases between the two germline ends. Germline V gene lookup returns CDR1 SEHNR and CDR2 FQNEAQ (reference sequence). CDR3 size: 14 residues. CDR3 in amino acids: CASSRPGPRFKQYF. The CDR3 DNA reads TGTGCCAGCAGTAGACCGGGACCTCGGTTTAAGCAGTACTTC.

This clonotype was found a few times. The chain combines TRBV6-1 with TRBJ1-2, with no clear D. V was clipped by 6 bases and J by 4 bases, with 9 bases between them. The germline V gene has CDR1 MNHNS and CDR2 SASEGT. This CDR3 spans 12 amino acids. CDR3 sequence: CASRDRTYGYTF. CDR3 nucleotides: TGTGCCAGCAGGGATAGAACCTATGGCTACACCTTC.

This clonotype showed up just a few times. The chain links TRBV7-2 to TRBJ2-6; D is unresolved. This CDR3 has 16 residues. The V gene lost 2 bases and the J gene lost 3 bases, with 11 bases spanning the gap. Germline V gives CDR1 SGHTA, CDR2 FQGNSA. CDR3 in DNA: TGTGCCAGCAGCTTAATTTCTGATTATGGGGCCAACGTCCTGACTTTC. It translates to CASSLISDYGANVLTF.

The sample holds a few counts of this clonotype. The chain joins TRBV10-3 to TRBJ1-5, with 9 bases fitting TRBD1. The CDR3 is made up of 15 amino acids. CDR1 and CDR2 from the germline V gene are ENHRY and SYGVKD. V shed 6 bases and J 5 bases; nucleotides not matched to a gene: 8. DNA for the CDR3: TGTGCCATCAGCCATACAGGGGGCGTACATCAGCCCCAGCATTTT. Amino acid sequence: CAISHTGGVHQPQHF.